Shown below are 7 T cell receptor beta chains from a single sample sequenced in a study of T cell changes during pregnancy in multiple sclerosis. Sequencing used immunoSEQ multiplex PCR; TCRdb keeps in-frame clones, though not all of them. The sample records around 12,000 clones, 70% to 90% being singletons. The sample was CD8+ T cells from peripheral blood mononuclear cells, taken in the second trimester of pregnancy. These receptors were obtained from a female donor in good health, enrolled as a control in a pregnancy study.

V gene TRBV2 combines with J gene TRBJ2-3; possible D gene TRBD2, 5 bases. Trimming left V 6 bases short and J 2 bases short, with 15 bases between. Germline V gene sequence: CDR1 SNHLY, CDR2 FYNNEI. CDR3 length: 15 residues. The CDR3 region is CASSDSLADTDTQYF. CDR3 DNA sequence: TGTGCCAGCAGCGATAGCCTAGCAGACACAGATACGCAGTATTTT.

The gene calls are TRBV5-6 and TRBJ2-2; D unresolved. CDR3 length: 15 residues. Trimming took 0 bases from V and 3 from J, leaving 9 bases between them. Germline lookup yields CDR1 SGHDT and CDR2 YYEEEE. As DNA, the CDR3 is TGTGCCAGCAGCTTGGACAACTACTACACCGGGGAGCTGTTTTTT. Protein: CASSLDNYYTGELFF.

This chain connects TRBV19 to TRBJ2-4; a weak D match, TRBD1 (7 bases). Per the germline V gene, CDR1 is LNHDA and CDR2 is SQIVND (reference sequence). V dropped 11 bases and J dropped 3 bases, with 20 bases sitting between them. CDR3 length: 15 amino acids. CDR3 nucleotides: TGTGCCCAGGGGGGTGCCGGGACAGACAAAAACATTCAGTACTTC. Translating gives CAQGGAGTDKNIQYF.

V usage is TRBV5-6 and J usage is TRBJ2-5, with 10 bases that match TRBD2. V lost 3 bases, J lost 3 bases, and 5 bases stayed unmatched. The CDR3 is made up of 15 amino acids. CDR1 and CDR2 from the germline V gene are SGHDT and YYEEEE. CDR3 nucleotide sequence: TGTGCCAGCAGCTCGAAAGCGGGAGGGAAAGAGACCCAGTACTTC. As protein: CASSSKAGGKETQYF.

The gene calls are TRBV21-1 and TRBJ1-4; the table's TRBD1 call for D was not verified on the DNA. TRBV21-1 counts as a pseudogene. This CDR3 has 14 residues. The CDR3 DNA is TGTGCCAGCAGCATCCGGGACAGTAATGAAAAACTGTTTTTT. Amino acids: CASSIRDSNEKLFF.

The CDR3 DNA follows: TGTGCCAGCAGCTTAGTCCCCGGACTAGCGGGGGGGACAGATACGCAGTATTTT. It specifies CASSLVPGLAGGTDTQYF. V gene TRBV7-2 combines with J gene TRBJ2-3; TRBD2 agrees at 15 bases. The CDR3 has 18 residues. Trimming at V came to 1 base and at J to 3 bases, leaving 5 bases not matched to a gene. Germline V gene data show CDR1 as SGHTA and CDR2 as FQGNSA.

This chain connects TRBV7-2 to TRBJ1-1; TRBD1 might be the D (5 bases). CDR1 SGHTA and CDR2 FQGNSA come from the germline V gene. This CDR3 has 14 amino acids. Deletions cut 5 bases from V and 4 bases from J, with 14 bases between. The DNA of the CDR3 is TGTGCCAGCAGCCCATCAGGGATTTCCACTGAAGCTTTCTTT. Its translation: CASSPSGISTEAFF.